The rows below give T cell receptor beta chains drawn from one sample of a study of blood T cell repertoires in COVID-19. Repertoires were generated with immunoSEQ multiplex PCR, while TCRdb's copy carries only in-frame clones and drops some. The sample holds under 350,000 clones; roughly 89% are singletons and the top ten take less than 2%. The specimen sequenced was peripheral blood. The receptors were sampled from a woman in her 30s with COVID-19, enrolled during active disease. CDR3s leave out the opening cysteine and the closing phenylalanine or tryptophan. Clone size appears in some rows only: once, few, many, or a class for an expanded clone.

>-|TRBJ1-2|TRBV28|13
ASSPSKNRDYGYT
>-|TRBJ1-1|TRBV6-5|13
ASTDPWKGHTEAF
>-|TRBJ1-1|TRBV29-1|8
SALDTEAF
>-|TRBJ2-1|TRBV7-9|14
ASSLGQGLAYNEQF
>-|TRBJ2-7|TRBV5-1|14
ASSYGTQGTSYEQY
>once|TRBJ1-6|TRBV5-1|12
ASSLEGVNSPLH
>once|TRBJ1-1|TRBV7-3|11
ASQNPPDTEAF
>few|TRBJ1-2|TRBV5-6|13
ASSPWDRVNYGYT
>-|TRBJ1-3|TRBV6-1|18
ASSELETGVLTSSGNTIY
>few|TRBJ2-1|TRBV5-4|11
ASGQGFYNEQF
>-|TRBJ2-1|TRBV18|13
ASSPGLATYNEQF
>-|TRBJ1-4|TRBV11-2|14
ASSNIIGGPNEKLF
>-|TRBJ1-1|TRBV4-1|13
ASSQGGTVGEEAF
>-|TRBJ1-1|TRBV3-1/TRBV3-2|13
ASSRGVQGKTEAF
>-|TRBJ2-1|TRBV19|13
ASSRGGSSYNEQF
>-|TRBJ1-6|TRBV6-5|12
ASSPGTQYSPLH
>-|TRBJ1-1|TRBV12-3/TRBV12-4|11
ASSSWGGTEAF
>-|TRBJ1-5|TRBV4-3|15
ASSQERVQNSNQPQH
>-|TRBJ1-5|TRBV18|12
ASSMDSSNQPQH
>-|TRBJ1-1|TRBV5-1|12
ASSLAQRGTEAF
>-|TRBJ1-2|TRBV11-3|12
ASSPRGGNYGYT
>-|TRBJ1-2|TRBV3-1/TRBV3-2|12
ASSQEASDYGYT
>-|TRBJ2-1|TRBV27|12
ASSSWDSYNEQF
>-|TRBJ1-5|TRBV13|11
ASSYTGEQPQH
>-|TRBJ1-3|TRBV5-1|12
ASSPSGTGNTIY
>-|TRBJ1-5|TRBV5-5|12
ASSPGTGNQPQH
>-|TRBJ2-1|TRBV6-5|14
ASSYSSSGGYNEQF
>-|TRBJ1-4|TRBV5-1|13
ASSLGGTENEKLF
>few|TRBJ1-2|TRBV19|11
ASSLRENYGYT
>-|TRBJ1-2|TRBV4-2|13
ASSQVGRVDYGYT
>once|TRBJ2-2|TRBV5-5|12
ASRLGQYTGELF
>once|TRBJ1-5|TRBV5-6|14
ASSSTGGGRNQPQH
>-|TRBJ1-3|TRBV7-7|11
ASSLGAGNTIY
>-|TRBJ1-6|TRBV7-2|10
ASSPSDSPLH
>-|TRBJ1-4|TRBV28|11
ATSSSGNEKLF
>-|TRBJ1-4|TRBV28|13
ASSSTQSFNEKLF
>-|TRBJ1-2|TRBV19|11
ASSVDWSYGYT
>-|TRBJ1-1|TRBV30|14
AWAGTGGSMNTEAF
>-|TRBJ2-3|TRBV4-3|14
ASSQRAGGYGDTQY
>-|TRBJ1-1|TRBV5-4|10
ASSLLDREAF
>few|TRBJ1-6|TRBV2|12
ASSGDRYNSPLH
>-|TRBJ1-1|TRBV7-8|13
ASSLTYRGSTEAF
>-|TRBJ2-3|TRBV7-9|12
ASSPGTSRDTQY
>-|TRBJ2-3|TRBV2|14
ASSDHWGGSTDTQY
>-|TRBJ2-3|TRBV4-1|14
ASSPIGTSVADTQY
>-|TRBJ1-2|TRBV27|11
ASGTQANYGYT
>-|TRBJ1-3|TRBV12-3/TRBV12-4|8
ASSSRHID
>-|TRBJ2-1|TRBV10-3|15
AISSPRPQSSYNEQF
>-|TRBJ2-3|TRBV11-2|13
ASSLVGGGTDTQY
>-|TRBJ2-7|TRBV5-1|13
ASSLDLLPPGEQY
>-|TRBJ2-2|TRBV7-7|12
ASSPAGMNGELF
>-|TRBJ1-3|TRBV15|14
ATSRDPGGGGNTIY
>-|TRBJ1-2|TRBV6-5|12
ASSRDSVAAGYT
>once|TRBJ2-2|TRBV5-1|13
ASSLSGGYTGELF
>once|TRBJ1-1|TRBV7-9|15
ASSLVGGGRMNTEAF
>-|TRBJ2-2|TRBV3-1/TRBV3-2|14
ASSLASGGYTGELF
>-|TRBJ1-4|TRBV6-6|11
ASSYRRDEKLF
>-|TRBJ2-7|TRBV4-2|13
ASSRDADRAYEQY